Listed here are 29 T cell receptor beta chains from one sample, sequenced in a study of OX40 agonist ivuxolimab in advanced cancers. Clones were sequenced by immunoSEQ multiplex PCR, and TCRdb holds only the in-frame ones, with some missing. The table lists about 41,000 clones, about 89% of them singletons. The sequencing here drew on CD4+ or CD8+ T cells sorted from blood, taken in a trial of the OX40 agonist ivuxolimab. The receptors were sampled from an adult with an advanced solid tumor such as melanoma, head and neck, liver or kidney cancer.

The chain carries TRBV2 and TRBJ1-2, with 7 bases lining up with TRBD1. From germline, CDR1 is SNHLY and CDR2 FYNNEI. The V gene end was trimmed by 5 bases and the J gene end by 4 bases; junction bases not matched to a gene: 7. The CDR3 consists of 14 residues. The CDR3 spells CASSRQGESYGYTF. In DNA, the CDR3 is TGTGCCAGCAGTCGACAGGGAGAGTCCTATGGCTACACCTTC.

This chain links TRBV9 with TRBJ1-2, with TRBD1 matching 7 bases. V lost 5 bases, J lost 7 bases, and 11 bases stayed unmatched. Germline loops: CDR1 SGDLS, CDR2 YYNGEE. The CDR3 contains 14 residues. Written as DNA, the CDR3 is TGTGCCAGCAGAACCGTAGAAGCAGGGGGTGGCTACACCTTC. Translation: CASRTVEAGGGYTF.

J is TRBJ1-1 and V is TRBV5-6, with 10 bases matching TRBD1. The CDR3 has 17 residues. Unmatched junction bases numbered 9, after V lost 4 bases and J lost 0 bases. Germline lookup yields CDR1 SGHDT and CDR2 YYEEEE. CDR3 DNA sequence: TGTGCCAGCAGCGTCGACAGGGGGCTGGGGTTGAACACTGAAGCTTTCTTT. It specifies CASSVDRGLGLNTEAFF.

CDR3 region: CAWSVDSNQPQHF. In nucleotides, the CDR3 is TGTGCCTGGAGTGTGGATAGCAATCAGCCCCAGCATTTT. The chain carries TRBV30 and TRBJ1-5, with no clear D. CDR3 length: 13 amino acids. The germline V gene encodes CDR1 GTSNPN and CDR2 SVGIG (reference sequence). Trimming shortened V by 0 bases and J by 0 bases, and 3 bases separated the two germline ends. The complete variable domain, with remaining parts taken from reference TRBV30 and TRBJ1-5, reads SQTIHQWPATLVQPVGSPLSLECTVEGTSNPNLYWYRQAAGRGLQLLFYSVGIGQISSEVPQNLSASRPQDRQFILSSKKLLLSDSGFYLCAWSVDSNQPQHFGDGTRLSIL.

This clone has only a few counts. V gene TRBV5-1 combines with J gene TRBJ1-4, with D perhaps matching TRBD1 (6 bases). The length of the CDR3 is 14 residues. Trimming removed 2 bases from V and 5 bases from J, with 10 bases in between. The germline gives CDR1 SGHRS, CDR2 YFSETQ. The CDR3, as DNA: TGCGCCAGCAGCTTAGAACAGGGAAATGAAAAACTGTTTTTT. Residues: CASSLEQGNEKLFF.

The chain has TRBV7-9 and TRBJ2-2; the match to TRBD2 covers 10 bases. Germline assignment: CDR1 SEHNR and CDR2 FQNEAQ (reference sequence). Trimming at V came to 5 bases and at J to 6 bases, leaving 3 bases not matched to a gene. This CDR3 is built from 14 residues. CDR3 sequence reads: CASSLLAGAGELFF. The CDR3 DNA reads as TGTGCCAGCAGCCTCCTAGCGGGGGCCGGGGAGCTGTTTTTT.

The chain links TRBV11-2 to TRBJ1-1; D call uncertain. The CDR3 sequence is 13 residues long. The V gene's germline CDR1 is SGHAT and CDR2 FQNNGV. The V end was cut by 1 base, the J end by 10 bases, with 13 bases between. The CDR3 is CASSLAGPSRAFF. CDR3 sequence (DNA): TGTGCCAGCAGCTTAGCCGGGCCTTCTCGAGCTTTCTTT.

The V gene is TRBV9, the J gene TRBJ1-4; 10 nucleotides align to TRBD1. After removal of 6 bases from V and 4 bases from J, the junction contained 6 bases not matched to a gene. The CDR3 is made up of 15 amino acids. Germline values: CDR1 SGDLS, CDR2 YYNGEE. The CDR3 DNA follows: TGTGCCAGCACCGTTGGGACAGGGGTTAATGAAAAACTGTTTTTT. Translating it yields CASTVGTGVNEKLFF.

This chain links TRBV11-2 with TRBJ1-1, with D hard to call. CDR3 length: 13 amino acids. Germline-derived CDR1 and CDR2 are SGHAT and FQNNGV. The V gene lost 5 bases and the J gene lost 6 bases, with 13 bases spanning the gap. CDR3 nucleotides: TGTGCCAGCAGCCTCCCGAGTAGGGCTGAAGCTTTCTTT. Translation gives CASSLPSRAEAFF.

V usage is TRBV2 and J usage is TRBJ1-2; 9 nucleotides align to TRBD1. J was trimmed by 7 bases and V by 7 bases; bases with no gene match: 10. The germline gives CDR1 SNHLY, CDR2 FYNNEI. This CDR3 contains 14 residues. CDR3 sequence: CASTYDRGFVGYTF. The CDR3 nucleotides are TGTGCCAGCACCTATGACAGGGGGTTCGTTGGCTACACCTTC.

V and J are TRBV5-1 and TRBJ2-3; TRBD2 matches at 14 bases. Germline CDR1 reads SGHRS; CDR2 reads YFSETQ. The CDR3 runs 17 residues. The trim removed 4 bases at V and 0 bases at J, leaving 4 bases unmatched. The CDR3 sequence: CASSTGLAGASTDTQYF. The DNA for the CDR3 is TGCGCCAGCAGCACGGGACTAGCGGGGGCTAGCACAGATACGCAGTATTTT.

This CDR3 reads CASSVGQGGTEAFF. In nucleotides, the CDR3 is TGTGCCAGCAGCGTAGGACAGGGGGGGACTGAAGCTTTCTTT. The V and J genes are TRBV11-3 and TRBJ1-1, with TRBD1 matching 10 bases. Germline V gene lookup returns CDR1 SGHNT and CDR2 YENEEA. The V segment lost 5 bases and the J segment 5 bases; nucleotides outside the gene matches: 5. The CDR3 contains 14 residues.

This clone appeared a single time. The genes are TRBV19 and TRBJ1-5; D gene ambiguous. This CDR3 has 13 amino acids. Looked up from germline, CDR1 is LNHDA and CDR2 is SQIVND (reference sequence). Trimming took off 8 bases at V and 3 bases at J, with 11 bases between the two ends. CDR3 DNA sequence: TGTGCCAGTCACCCGGACTTCAATCAGCCCCAGCATTTT. Translation: CASHPDFNQPQHF. Supplemented by reference TRBV19 and TRBJ1-5, the full variable domain reads DGGITQSPKYLFRKEGQNVTLSCEQNLNHDAMYWYRQDPGQGLRLIYYSQIVNDFQKGDIAEGYSVSREKKESFPLTVTSAQKNPTAFYLCASHPDFNQPQHFGDGTRLSIL.

This chain links TRBV7-2 with TRBJ2-3; the D is unclear. Trimming shortened V by 3 bases and J by 4 bases, and 5 bases separated the two germline ends. Germline V gene lookup returns CDR1 SGHTA and CDR2 FQGNSA. The length of the CDR3 is 12 residues. Here the CDR3 DNA reads TGTGCCAGCAGCTTCGGGCCAGATACGCAGTATTTT. Translated, it gives CASSFGPDTQYF. Based on the CDR3 plus reference TRBV7-2 and TRBJ2-3, the full variable domain is GAGVSQSPSNKVTEKGKDVELRCDPISGHTALYWYRQSLGQGLEFLIYFQGNSAPDKSGLPSDRFSAERTGGSVSTLTIQRTQQEDSAVYLCASSFGPDTQYFGPGTRLTVL.

This chain joins TRBV20-1 and TRBJ1-1; a possible D gene is TRBD1 (5 bases). CDR1 is DFQATT, CDR2 SNEGSKA, per germline (reference sequence). This CDR3 is 11 amino acids long. CDR3 region: CRSTRGTEAFF. The CDR3 DNA is TGCAGGAGTACTCGGGGGACTGAAGCTTTCTTT.

The CDR3 loop is CASSVVFSGANVLTF. CDR3 sequence (DNA): TGTGCCAGCAGCGTTGTTTTCTCTGGGGCCAACGTCCTGACTTTC. V usage is TRBV14 and J usage is TRBJ2-6; D gene uncertain. The germline gives CDR1 SGHDN, CDR2 FVKESK. CDR3 size: 15 residues. V lost 5 bases, J lost 0 bases, and 8 bases lay in between.

The chain combines TRBV5-8 with TRBJ2-7, with 9 bases lining up with TRBD1. CDR1 and CDR2 (germline): SGHTS, YDEGEE. This CDR3 is built from 15 residues. With V trimmed by 2 bases and J by 1 base, 4 bases remained unmatched. DNA of the CDR3: TGTGCCAGCAGCTTATGGGACAGGGCGTCCTACGAGCAGTACTTC. It is translated as CASSLWDRASYEQYF.

The chain has TRBV7-8 and TRBJ2-1; D call uncertain. Per germline, CDR1 SGHVS and CDR2 FQNEAQ. V shed 1 base and J shed 8 bases, with 3 bases lying between them. The CDR3 spans 11 residues. The CDR3 DNA is TGTGCCAGCAGCTTAGTATATGAGCAGTTCTTC. This translates into CASSLVYEQFF.

This clone was observed a single time. The chain links TRBV5-8 to TRBJ1-3; D call uncertain. V was pared by 3 bases and J by 0 bases, with 13 bases between. Germline CDR1 reads SGHTS; CDR2 reads YDEGEE. The CDR3 has 16 residues. The CDR3 protein is CASSWVTQGSGNTIYF. DNA of the CDR3: TGTGCCAGCAGCTGGGTCACCCAAGGCTCTGGAAACACCATATATTTT. Drawing the rest from reference TRBV5-8 and TRBJ1-3, the complete variable domain is EAGVTQSPTHLIKTRGQQATLRCSPISGHTSVYWYQQALGLGLQFLLWYDEGEERNRGNFPPRFSGRQFPNYSSELNVNALELEDSALYLCASSWVTQGSGNTIYFGEGSWLTVV.

The chain has TRBV4-1 and TRBJ1-1; tentative D call: TRBD1 (6 bases). The CDR3 has 15 amino acids. Deletions cut 1 base from V and 5 bases from J, with 14 bases between. Germline CDR1 is MGHRA and CDR2 is YSYEKL. The CDR3 coding sequence is TGCGCCAGCAGCCAAGGTTGGAGGGGGGATACTGAAGCTTTCTTT. Translated: CASSQGWRGDTEAFF.

The CDR3 reads CASSQNPSRLGGTDTQYF. CDR3 DNA sequence: TGTGCCAGCAGCCAAAACCCCTCCCGACTGGGGGGCACAGATACGCAGTATTTT. V gene TRBV4-2 combines with J gene TRBJ2-3; D is possibly TRBD1 or TRBD2 (5 bases each). V was pared by 2 bases and J by 1 base, with 19 bases between. The CDR3 runs 18 residues. Looked up from germline, CDR1 is LGHNA and CDR2 is YNFKEQ.

The CDR3 coding sequence is TGTGCCATCTTGGGGCCCGACAGGGACACCGGGGAGCTGTTTTTT. Translation gives CAILGPDRDTGELFF. V and J are TRBV10-3 and TRBJ2-2; 7 nucleotides match TRBD1. This CDR3 region has 15 residues. V was pared by 8 bases and J by 3 bases, with 9 bases of the junction left unmatched. Per germline, CDR1 ENHRY and CDR2 SYGVKD.

This chain uses TRBV7-2 with TRBJ1-1, with D unresolved. Germline CDR1 reads SGHTA; CDR2 reads FQGNSA. The CDR3 is 14 residues long. The ends were cut back, 11 bases at V and 1 base at J, with 17 bases in the middle. CDR3 bases: TGTGCCTACTCCCGTGCGGACCGGAACACTGAAGCTTTCTTT. It encodes CAYSRADRNTEAFF.

This chain joins TRBV9 and TRBJ1-3, with 9 nucleotides matching TRBD1. Losses at the gene ends were 2 bases for V and 0 bases for J; bases not matched to a gene: 0. The germline V gene encodes CDR1 SGDLS and CDR2 YYNGEE. This CDR3 comprises 15 residues. The CDR3 loop is CASSVTGGSGNTIYF. The DNA for the CDR3 is TGTGCCAGCAGCGTGACAGGGGGCTCTGGAAACACCATATATTTT.

The chain joins TRBV5-6 to TRBJ1-1; tentatively, D is TRBD1 (6 bases). Germline CDR1 reads SGHDT; CDR2 reads YYEEEE. The V end lost 4 bases, the J end lost 5 bases, and 18 bases lay between the germline ends. The CDR3 loop spans 15 amino acids. The CDR3 coding sequence is TGTGCCAGCAGCACAAGGGGGGGGAGGGCTACTGAAGCTTTCTTT. Its translation: CASSTRGGRATEAFF.

The chain combines TRBV25-1 with TRBJ2-5; weak D call: TRBD2 (5 bases). Trimming shortened V by 5 bases and J by 7 bases, and 17 bases separated the two germline ends. This CDR3 comprises 14 residues. The germline gives CDR1 MGHDK, CDR2 SYGVNS. CDR3 bases: TGTGCCAGCAGTCCTGTGGGGAGTGATGGGACCCAGTACTTC. Its translation is CASSPVGSDGTQYF.

This chain uses TRBV5-1 with TRBJ2-2, with 8 bases identical to TRBD2. The germline V gene has CDR1 SGHRS and CDR2 YFSETQ. V was pared by 4 bases and J by 5 bases, with 7 bases of the junction left unmatched. CDR3 length: 15 residues. CDR3 nucleotides: TGCGCCAGCAGCCACGGGGGGGCCTATACCGGGGAGCTGTTTTTT. Protein sequence: CASSHGGAYTGELFF.

The chain has TRBV6-6 and TRBJ1-6; 7 bases agree with TRBD1. Losses at the gene ends were 6 bases for V and 0 bases for J; bases not matched to a gene: 2. This CDR3 contains 15 residues. Germline CDR1 and CDR2: MNHNY and SVGAGI (reference sequence). The CDR3 spells CASRGTDSYNSPLHF. The CDR3 nucleotides are TGTGCCAGCAGGGGGACAGACTCCTATAATTCACCCCTCCACTTT.

The chain has TRBV7-3 and TRBJ2-1; TRBD2 aligns across 7 bases. V was clipped by 0 bases and J by 10 bases; unmatched bases: 6. From germline, CDR1 is SGHTA and CDR2 FQGTGA. CDR3 size: 14 residues. CDR3 nucleotides: TGTGCCAGCAGCTTAACTGCGGGGGTAAAGGAGCAGTTCTTC. Protein sequence: CASSLTAGVKEQFF.